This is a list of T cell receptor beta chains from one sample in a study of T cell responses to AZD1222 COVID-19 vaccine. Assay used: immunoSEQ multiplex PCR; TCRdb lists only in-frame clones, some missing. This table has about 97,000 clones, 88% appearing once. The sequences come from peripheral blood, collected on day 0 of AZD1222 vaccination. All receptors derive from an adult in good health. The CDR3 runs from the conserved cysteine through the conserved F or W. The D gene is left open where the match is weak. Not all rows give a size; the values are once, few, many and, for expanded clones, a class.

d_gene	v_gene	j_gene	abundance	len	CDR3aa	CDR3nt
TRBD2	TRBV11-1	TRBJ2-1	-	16	CASSDGTRRLYNEQFF	TGTGCCAGCAGCGACGGGACTAGACGTCTCTACAATGAGCAGTTCTTC
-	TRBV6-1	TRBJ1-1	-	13	CASSEGLDRKAFF	TGTGCCAGCAGTGAAGGGTTGGATCGCAAGGCTTTCTTT
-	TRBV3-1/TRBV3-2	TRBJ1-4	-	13	CASSQLPGEKLFF	TGTGCCAGCAGCCAACTTCCGGGGGAAAAACTGTTTTTT
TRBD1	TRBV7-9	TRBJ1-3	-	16	CASSFGRGLSGNTIYF	TGTGCCAGCAGCTTCGGCAGGGGGTTATCTGGAAACACCATATATTTT
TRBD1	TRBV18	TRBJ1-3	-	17	CASSPIGQGDSGNTIYF	TGTGCCAGCTCACCAATAGGACAGGGGGACTCTGGAAACACCATATATTTT
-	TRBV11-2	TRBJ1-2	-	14	CASSLEVWGYGYTF	TGTGCCAGCAGCTTAGAAGTTTGGGGCTATGGCTACACCTTC
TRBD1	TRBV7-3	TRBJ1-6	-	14	CASSSDRKGSPLHF	TGTGCCAGCAGCTCGGACAGGAAGGGGTCACCCCTCCACTTT
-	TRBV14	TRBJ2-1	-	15	CASSAVRRAYNEQFF	TGTGCCAGCAGCGCCGTGAGGCGGGCATACAATGAGCAGTTCTTC
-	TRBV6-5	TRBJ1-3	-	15	CASAITGRNGNTIYF	TGTGCCAGCGCCATTACGGGACGGAATGGAAACACCATATATTTT
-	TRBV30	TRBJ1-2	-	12	CAWGSTNYGYTF	TGTGCCTGGGGCAGCACTAACTATGGCTACACCTTC
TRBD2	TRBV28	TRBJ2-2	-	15	CASSKAGAGTGELFF	TGTGCCAGCAGCAAAGCGGGGGCCGGCACCGGGGAGCTGTTTTTT
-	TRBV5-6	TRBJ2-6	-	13	CAGGAYEANVLTF	TGTGCCGGCGGCGCGTATGAGGCCAACGTCCTGACTTTC
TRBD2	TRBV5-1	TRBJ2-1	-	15	CASSLSGGATEEQFF	TGCGCCAGCAGCCTCAGCGGGGGGGCAACAGAGGAGCAGTTCTTC
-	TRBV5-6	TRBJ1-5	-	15	CASSRTEFPLQPQHF	TGTGCCAGCAGCCGTACGGAATTCCCCCTTCAGCCCCAGCATTTT
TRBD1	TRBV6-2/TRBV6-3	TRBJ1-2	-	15	CASSYSIQGAYGYTF	TGTGCCAGCAGTTACTCGATTCAGGGGGCCTATGGCTACACCTTC
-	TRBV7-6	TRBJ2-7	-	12	CASSPRGHEQYF	TGTGCCAGCAGCCCACGCGGACACGAGCAGTACTTC
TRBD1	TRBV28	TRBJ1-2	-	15	CASSSRQGALHGYTF	TGTGCCAGCAGCTCCCGACAGGGGGCGTTACATGGCTACACCTTC
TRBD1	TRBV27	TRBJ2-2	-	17	CASSFSPGQGRAGELFF	TGTGCCAGCAGTTTTAGTCCGGGACAGGGCAGAGCCGGGGAGCTGTTTTTT
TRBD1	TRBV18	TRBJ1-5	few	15	CASSPLGTVDQPQHF	TGTGCCAGCTCACCACTCGGGACAGTCGATCAGCCCCAGCATTTT
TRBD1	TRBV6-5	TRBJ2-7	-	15	CASTAGTEVTYEQYF	TGTGCCAGCACCGCAGGGACAGAGGTAACCTACGAGCAGTACTTC
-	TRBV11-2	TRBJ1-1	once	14	CASSFDLLNTEAFF	TGTGCCAGCAGCTTCGACCTCTTGAACACTGAAGCTTTCTTT
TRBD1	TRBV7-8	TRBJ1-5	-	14	CASTRTGVNQPQHF	TGTGCCAGCACCCGGACAGGGGTCAATCAGCCCCAGCATTTT
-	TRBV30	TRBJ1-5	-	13	CAWGRALNQPQHF	TGTGCCTGGGGAAGGGCTCTCAATCAGCCCCAGCATTTT
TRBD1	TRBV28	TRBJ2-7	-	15	CASSLWGQGQGEQYF	TGTGCCAGCAGTTTATGGGGACAGGGGCAGGGCGAGCAGTACTTC
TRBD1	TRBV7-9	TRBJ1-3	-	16	CASSFSGTGRGNTIYF	TGTGCCAGCAGCTTCTCCGGGACAGGGAGAGGAAACACCATATATTTT
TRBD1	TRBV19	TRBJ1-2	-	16	CASTLRGTGGAYGYTF	TGTGCCAGTACCCTAAGAGGAACAGGGGGGGCCTATGGCTACACCTTC
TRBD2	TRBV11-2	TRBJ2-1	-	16	CASSLSGGYSYNEQFF	TGTGCCAGCAGCTTAAGCGGGGGATACTCCTACAATGAGCAGTTCTTC